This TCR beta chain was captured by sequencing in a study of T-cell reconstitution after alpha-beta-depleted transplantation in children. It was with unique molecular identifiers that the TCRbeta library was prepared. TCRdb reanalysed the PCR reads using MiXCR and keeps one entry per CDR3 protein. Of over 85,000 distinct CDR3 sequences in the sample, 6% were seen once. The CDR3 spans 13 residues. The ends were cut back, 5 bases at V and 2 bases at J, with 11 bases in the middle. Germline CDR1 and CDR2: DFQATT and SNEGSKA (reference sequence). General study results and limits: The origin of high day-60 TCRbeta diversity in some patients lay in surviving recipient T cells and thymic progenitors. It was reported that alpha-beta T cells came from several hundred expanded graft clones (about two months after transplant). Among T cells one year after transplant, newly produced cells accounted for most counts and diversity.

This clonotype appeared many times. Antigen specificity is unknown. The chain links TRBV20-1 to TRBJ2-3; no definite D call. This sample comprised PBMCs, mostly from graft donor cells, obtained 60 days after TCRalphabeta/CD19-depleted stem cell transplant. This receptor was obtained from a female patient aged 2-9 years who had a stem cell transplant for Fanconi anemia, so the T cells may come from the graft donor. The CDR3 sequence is CSAYYFATDTQYF. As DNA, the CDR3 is TGCAGTGCTTATTATTTCGCCACAGATACGCAGTATTTT.